Following are 29 T cell receptor beta chains from one sample sequenced in a study of T-cell reconstitution after alpha-beta-depleted transplantation in children. Molecular barcoding with unique molecular identifiers was used for the TCRbeta library. TCRdb recomputed calls from the PCR reads with MiXCR, one row per CDR3 protein. The sample yields a few hundred thousand distinct CDR3 sequences, 9% to 12% seen once. The specimen comprised PBMCs from the stem cell graft donor, sampled from the stem cell graft. The receptors derive from a human donor who donated a stem cell graft to a child with acute lymphoblastic leukemia.

The rearrangement links TRBV2 to TRBJ2-3; 7 nucleotides agree with TRBD1. CDR3 length: 15 residues. CDR1 and CDR2 (germline): SNHLY, FYNNEI. V shed 7 bases and J 2 bases; nucleotides not matched to a gene: 9. Here the CDR3 reads CASNSGDSYTDTQYF. CDR3 nucleotide sequence: TGTGCCAGCAACTCCGGGGACAGCTACACAGATACGCAGTATTTT.

This clonotype was observed many times. The chain uses TRBV20-1 and TRBJ2-5, with 12 bases identical to TRBD2. Per germline, CDR1 DFQATT and CDR2 SNEGSKA (reference sequence). V lost 4 bases and J lost 2; bases outside the gene matches: 5. The CDR3 totals 15 residues. CDR3 amino acids: CSATTTSGSQETQYF. The DNA of the CDR3 is TGCAGTGCTACTACGACTAGCGGGAGTCAAGAGACCCAGTACTTC.

This clonotype was detected ten times or more. The V gene is TRBV3-1, the J gene TRBJ2-1; D possibly matches TRBD1 or TRBD2 (5 bases each). This CDR3 comprises 16 residues. Germline V gene lookup returns CDR1 LGHDT and CDR2 YNNKEL (reference sequence). Trimming took off 4 bases at V and 8 bases at J, with 21 bases between the two ends. CDR3 coding DNA: TGTGCCAGCAGCCCCCAAGGCTGGGACCCAACGGATGAGCAGTTCTTC. This gives the protein CASSPQGWDPTDEQFF.

The chain carries TRBV6-5 and TRBJ1-6; D possibly corresponds to TRBD1 (6 bases). Germline V gene lookup returns CDR1 MNHEY and CDR2 SVGAGI. V shed 7 bases and J shed 7 bases, with 17 bases lying between them. This CDR3 contains 15 residues. The CDR3 DNA sequence: TGTGCCAGCAATTTCCGTGGGGGCCTGAATTCACCCCTCCACTTT. Translation: CASNFRGGLNSPLHF.

The rearrangement joins TRBV15 to TRBJ2-3; D remains ambiguous. This CDR3 comprises 13 residues. V lost 0 bases, J lost 5 bases, and 6 bases lay in between. CDR1 LNHNV and CDR2 YYDKDF come from the germline V gene (reference sequence). The CDR3 coding sequence is TGTGCCACCAGCAGAGATCCAGGAGATACGCAGTATTTT. This codes for CATSRDPGDTQYF.

This clonotype was seen only a few times. The V gene is TRBV4-3, the J gene TRBJ2-7, with D possibly being TRBD2 (6 bases). Germline CDR1 and CDR2: LGHNA and YSLEER. V was clipped by 0 bases and J by 3 bases, with 15 bases between them. This CDR3 spans 16 amino acids. The CDR3 is CASSQDISGASYEQYF. As DNA, the CDR3 is TGCGCCAGCAGCCAAGATATTAGCGGAGCTAGCTACGAGCAGTACTTC.

This clonotype was seen a few times. The chain carries TRBV18 and TRBJ2-3; 10 nucleotides match TRBD2. CDR1 and CDR2 from the germline V gene are KGHSH and LQKENI. The CDR3 loop spans 17 amino acids. V lost 1 base and J lost 2; bases outside the gene matches: 6. The CDR3 loop reads CASSPRLLAGSTDTQYF. The CDR3 bases are TGTGCCAGCTCACCACGCCTACTAGCGGGGTCCACAGATACGCAGTATTTT.

This chain joins TRBV7-8 and TRBJ2-3; 8 bases match TRBD2. V gave up 5 bases and J gave up 4 bases; unmatched junction bases: 14. Per the germline V gene, CDR1 is SGHVS and CDR2 is FQNEAQ. The CDR3 is 17 amino acids. CDR3 DNA sequence: TGTGCCAGCAGCCCGACCTTCAGCGGGGGAGGGCCAGATACGCAGTATTTT. Translation gives CASSPTFSGGGPDTQYF.

The V call is TRBV20-1, the J call TRBJ2-7; 9 bases map to TRBD1. Per germline, CDR1 DFQATT and CDR2 SNEGSKA (reference sequence). CDR3 length equals 17 residues. V lost 4 bases and J lost 4; bases outside the gene matches: 17. The CDR3 bases are TGCAGTGCTATTTACCTTCAATTTCGGACAGGGGCATACGAGCAGTACTTC. Its translation is CSAIYLQFRTGAYEQYF.

This clonotype was seen a handful of times. The chain employs TRBV20-1 and TRBJ1-5, with 11 bases identical to TRBD1. The CDR3 has 14 residues. The V gene end was trimmed by 4 bases and the J gene end by 6 bases; junction bases not matched to a gene: 5. Per the germline V gene, CDR1 is DFQATT and CDR2 is SNEGSKA (reference sequence). Here the CDR3 reads CSATTGTGGQPQHF. In nucleotides, the CDR3 is TGCAGTGCTACCACCGGGACAGGGGGTCAGCCCCAGCATTTT.

The chain combines TRBV4-1 with TRBJ1-2, with 7 positions matching TRBD1. CDR1 and CDR2 (germline): MGHRA, YSYEKL. The CDR3 extends over 15 amino acids. J lost 1 base, V lost 1 base, and 3 bases had no gene match. The CDR3 DNA is TGCGCCAGCAGCCAAGTGGACAGGATTAACTATGGCTACACCTTC. It yields the protein CASSQVDRINYGYTF.

Many counts were recorded for this clonotype. The gene calls are TRBV7-9 and TRBJ1-4; 8 bases are a match to TRBD1. The CDR3 has 17 amino acids. Germline lookup yields CDR1 SEHNR and CDR2 FQNEAQ (reference sequence). V dropped 5 bases and J dropped 6; count of bases not matched to a gene: 14. The CDR3 reads CASSPSSSGTGHEKLFF. As DNA, the CDR3 is TGTGCCAGCAGCCCCTCCTCAAGCGGGACAGGACATGAAAAACTGTTTTTT.

This clonotype was counted between two and nine times. The chain has TRBV27 and TRBJ2-3, with no clear D. Germline V gives CDR1 MNHEY, CDR2 SMNVEV (reference sequence). This CDR3 has 13 residues. V was trimmed by 3 bases and J by 6 bases, leaving 10 bases between them. The chain's CDR3 is CASSLLDWDTQYF. The CDR3, as DNA: TGTGCCAGCAGTTTGCTAGATTGGGATACGCAGTATTTT.

CDR3 region: CASSLVPEGTQYF. The CDR3 DNA follows: TGTGCCAGCAGCTTAGTACCTGAAGGAACGCAGTATTTT. The chain recombines TRBV7-6 with TRBJ2-3; D is undetermined. This CDR3 has 13 residues. Germline CDR1 reads SGHVS; CDR2 reads FNYEAQ. Trimming took off 1 base at V and 9 bases at J, with 11 bases between the two ends.

This chain connects TRBV18 to TRBJ2-5; 7 bases map to TRBD2. Germline V gives CDR1 KGHSH, CDR2 LQKENI. The CDR3 runs to 16 residues. Trimming cost V 1 base and J 2 bases; bases outside gene matches: 7. The CDR3 DNA sequence: TGTGCCAGCTCACCACGACGGGGGGACCCTCAAGAGACCCAGTACTTC. As protein: CASSPRRGDPQETQYF.

The table lists this clonotype with a few counts. This chain uses TRBV4-1 with TRBJ1-2; 7 positions agree with TRBD1. CDR1 and CDR2 from the germline V gene are MGHRA and YSYEKL. The CDR3 sequence is 16 residues long. V lost 3 bases, J lost 4 bases, and 11 bases stayed unmatched. The CDR3 spells CASSQHRGTVGYGYTF. CDR3 coding DNA: TGCGCCAGCAGCCAGCACCGGGGGACAGTAGGCTATGGCTACACCTTC.

The CDR3 spells CASSITQGRPEAFF. The CDR3 nucleotides read TGTGCCAGCAGCATAACACAGGGGAGACCTGAAGCTTTCTTT. This chain uses TRBV28 with TRBJ1-1; 7 bases line up with TRBD1. The J segment lost 6 bases and the V segment lost 6 bases, leaving 10 bases of the junction unmatched. The CDR3 runs 14 residues. CDR1 and CDR2 from the germline V gene are MDHEN and SYDVKM. The whole variable domain, filled in from reference TRBV28 and TRBJ1-1, reads DVKVTQSSRYLVKRTGEKVFLECVQDMDHENMFWYRQDPGLGLRLIYFSYDVKMKEKGDIPEGYSVSREKKERFSLILESASTNQTSMYLCASSITQGRPEAFFGQGTRLTVV.

The table lists this clonotype with a few counts. The gene calls are TRBV29-1 and TRBJ2-5; 12 nucleotides match TRBD1. This CDR3 has 19 residues. Germline V gives CDR1 SQVTM, CDR2 ANQGSEA. With V trimmed by 2 bases and J by 3 bases, 16 bases remained unmatched. This chain's CDR3 is CSVEFWGQGARGPEETQYF. The CDR3 DNA follows: TGCAGCGTTGAATTCTGGGGACAGGGGGCGCGAGGCCCTGAAGAGACCCAGTACTTC.

This clonotype was recorded a few times. The V gene is TRBV6-5, the J gene TRBJ2-2; either TRBD1 or TRBD2 may fit D (5 bases each). Trimming removed 6 bases from V and 7 bases from J, with 21 bases in between. Germline V CDR1 and CDR2: MNHEY, SVGAGI. CDR3 length: 16 amino acids. The chain's CDR3 is CASRGPPTYRGGELFF. The CDR3 region has the DNA TGTGCCAGCAGGGGGCCGCCAACTTACCGGGGCGGGGAGCTGTTTTTT.

This clonotype was counted ten times or more. This chain connects TRBV27 to TRBJ2-1, with D maybe TRBD2 (5 bases). Trimming cost V 7 bases and J 3 bases, with 13 bases left between them. The V gene's germline CDR1 is MNHEY and CDR2 SMNVEV (reference sequence). The CDR3 totals 14 residues. The CDR3 coding sequence is TGTGCCAGCAACGGACTGGGAAACTACAATGAGCAGTTCTTC. This encodes CASNGLGNYNEQFF.

This clonotype was recorded a few times. The gene calls are TRBV3-1 and TRBJ2-7; weak D call: TRBD2 (6 bases). The CDR3 sequence is 16 residues long. V was trimmed by 4 bases and J by 0 bases, leaving 16 bases between them. The germline V gene has CDR1 LGHDT and CDR2 YNNKEL (reference sequence). The CDR3 nucleotides read TGTGCCAGCAGCCCTTCCACCCGGGACTTCTCCTACGAGCAGTACTTC. Protein: CASSPSTRDFSYEQYF.

The rearrangement uses TRBV24-1 and TRBJ2-3, with D uncertain. Trimming pared 6 bases from V and 1 base from J, leaving 22 bases between. CDR1 and CDR2 (germline): KGHDR, SFDVKD. CDR3 length equals 18 residues. The CDR3 DNA sequence: TGTGCCACCAGTCCCAGTAATGTGGACGTCAGAGGCACAGATACGCAGTATTTT. This encodes CATSPSNVDVRGTDTQYF.

The chain carries TRBV20-1 and TRBJ1-1; D unclear. Germline V gene data show CDR1 as DFQATT and CDR2 as SNEGSKA (reference sequence). The CDR3 loop spans 13 amino acids. V lost 6 bases, J lost 0 bases, and 11 bases lay in between. CDR3 DNA sequence: TGCAGTGCGCGGACCGCTATGAACACTGAAGCTTTCTTT. Its translation: CSARTAMNTEAFF.

This clonotype was counted many times. The chain has TRBV4-1 and TRBJ1-4; 7 positions match TRBD1. The V gene end was trimmed by 4 bases and the J gene end by 8 bases; junction bases not matched to a gene: 7. CDR1 and CDR2 from the germline V gene are MGHRA and YSYEKL. CDR3 size: 14 residues. The CDR3 nucleotides read TGCGCCAGCAGCCTGACAGGGCCCCAAGAAAAACTGTTTTTT. This encodes CASSLTGPQEKLFF.

The genes are TRBV5-1 and TRBJ2-3; 7 positions agree with TRBD1. V dropped 4 bases and J dropped 5; count of bases not matched to a gene: 10. This CDR3 has 15 residues. The V gene's germline CDR1 is SGHRS and CDR2 YFSETQ. CDR3 in DNA: TGCGCCAGCAGCCCCGGGGACAGCCTGGGAGATACGCAGTATTTT. Translating gives CASSPGDSLGDTQYF.

This clonotype showed up just a few times. V is TRBV12-3 or TRBV12-4 and J is TRBJ1-4; a possible D gene is TRBD1 (6 bases). V was clipped by 5 bases and J by 7 bases, with 20 bases between them. The CDR3 loop spans 16 amino acids. CDR3 DNA: TGTGCCAGCAGTCCATTGCGACAGGTCGGGGGTGAAAAACTGTTTTTT. It is translated as CASSPLRQVGGEKLFF.

V usage is TRBV5-1 and J usage is TRBJ1-2; D perhaps matches TRBD1 (6 bases). The CDR3 has 14 residues. Trimming shortened V by 4 bases and J by 2 bases, and 12 bases separated the two germline ends. Germline V gives CDR1 SGHRS, CDR2 YFSETQ. The CDR3 DNA sequence: TGCGCCAGCAGCCGGACAGATCACAACTATGGCTACACCTTC. This encodes CASSRTDHNYGYTF.

The rearrangement links TRBV7-9 to TRBJ2-7; 16 positions match TRBD2. Germline CDR1 reads SEHNR; CDR2 reads FQNEAQ (reference sequence). This CDR3 region has 18 residues. V trimming: 2 bases; J trimming: 6 bases; junction bases outside the gene matches: 10. CDR3 loop: CASSLSRGLAGGPGEQYF. For the CDR3, the DNA is TGTGCCAGCAGCTTATCCCGGGGACTAGCGGGAGGGCCGGGCGAGCAGTACTTC.

The chain is built from TRBV13 and TRBJ2-3; 11 bases match TRBD2. V trimming: 4 bases; J trimming: 2 bases; junction bases outside the gene matches: 5. The germline CDR1 and CDR2 sequences are PRHDT and FYEKMQ (reference sequence). The length of the CDR3 is 16 residues. CDR3 in DNA: TGTGCCAGCAGCTCGGGACTAGCGGAGATCACAGATACGCAGTATTTT. Its protein is CASSSGLAEITDTQYF.